Below are 31 T cell receptor beta chains sequenced from a single sample in a study of T cell changes during pregnancy in multiple sclerosis. The table came from immunoSEQ multiplex PCR; TCRdb's copy has only in-frame clones and leaves some out. The repertoire consists of tens of thousands of clones, with roughly nine tenths occurring once and the leading ten covering approximately 0.9%. Sequenced here: peripheral blood, sampled before pregnancy. These receptors came from a female donor with multiple sclerosis, enrolled in a pregnancy study.

The chain joins TRBV9 to TRBJ2-5, with 8 bases lining up with TRBD2. Trimming at V came to 0 bases and at J to 4 bases, leaving 2 bases not matched to a gene. This CDR3 spans 14 amino acids. Germline V lookup: CDR1 SGDLS, CDR2 YYNGEE. The CDR3 sequence: CASSVDAGGETQYF. The CDR3 nucleotides are TGTGCCAGCAGCGTAGATGCGGGGGGAGAGACCCAGTACTTC.

CDR3 in amino acids: CASSHGRQNLAYEQYF. CDR3 coding DNA: TGCGCCAGCAGCCATGGTCGGCAGAATCTAGCCTACGAGCAGTACTTC. This chain connects TRBV4-3 to TRBJ2-7; no reliable D call. This CDR3 region has 16 residues. Germline V lookup: CDR1 LGHNA, CDR2 YSLEER. Trimming left V 3 bases short and J 2 bases short, with 17 bases between.

The V call is TRBV27, the J call TRBJ2-3; 9 nucleotides line up with TRBD2. Losses at the gene ends were 6 bases for V and 7 bases for J; bases not matched to a gene: 5. The CDR3 spans 13 residues. Germline CDR1 and CDR2: MNHEY and SMNVEV (reference sequence). This chain's CDR3 is CASRAGGRNTQYF. DNA of the CDR3: TGTGCCAGCAGAGCGGGGGGTAGAAATACGCAGTATTTT.

The chain combines TRBV7-8 with TRBJ1-1; D is undetermined. V lost 1 base, J lost 3 bases, and 6 bases lay in between. Germline CDR1 and CDR2: SGHVS and FQNEAQ. There are 13 residues in the CDR3. CDR3 sequence (DNA): TGTGCCAGCAGCTTAGAAGAGTACACTGAAGCTTTCTTT. It is translated as CASSLEEYTEAFF.

The genes are TRBV4-3 and TRBJ2-2; 11 bases fit TRBD1. Per germline, CDR1 LGHNA and CDR2 YSLEER. This CDR3 is 16 amino acids long. V shed 4 bases and J 6 bases; nucleotides not matched to a gene: 7. CDR3 protein: CASSPRGQGAAGELFF. DNA for the CDR3: TGCGCCAGCAGCCCCCGCGGACAGGGGGCGGCCGGGGAGCTGTTTTTT.

This sequence joins TRBV11-2 and TRBJ1-2; 10 bases agree with TRBD1. With V trimmed by 1 base and J by 2 bases, 7 bases remained unmatched. In germline, CDR1 is SGHAT, CDR2 FQNNGV. This CDR3 is 17 amino acids long. The CDR3: CASSLGDRGVLNYGYTF. The CDR3 bases are TGTGCCAGCAGCTTAGGGGACAGGGGCGTCTTAAACTATGGCTACACCTTC.

The chain links TRBV5-4 to TRBJ2-5; TRBD2 might be the D (6 bases). The CDR3 extends over 14 amino acids. Trimming took 2 bases from V and 4 from J, leaving 12 bases between them. Germline V gene sequence: CDR1 SGHNT, CDR2 YYREEE (reference sequence). This chain's CDR3 is CASSFSGVGETQYF. In DNA, the CDR3 is TGTGCCAGCAGCTTCTCGGGGGTGGGAGAGACCCAGTACTTC.

The V call is TRBV5-5, the J call TRBJ1-5, with 8 bases fitting TRBD1. CDR3 length: 14 residues. Germline V gives CDR1 SGHKS, CDR2 YYEKEE (reference sequence). J lost 6 bases, V lost 4 bases, and 6 bases had no gene match. As DNA, the CDR3 is TGTGCCAGCAGCCGAAACAGGGGGGGTCAGCCCCAGCATTTT. This sequence encodes CASSRNRGGQPQHF.

The V and J genes are TRBV4-1 and TRBJ2-1, with D possibly matching TRBD2 (6 bases). Trimming removed 4 bases from V and 7 bases from J, with 8 bases in between. The germline CDR1 and CDR2 sequences are MGHRA and YSYEKL. The CDR3 runs to 12 residues. CDR3 amino acids: CASSPGGNEQFF. Written as DNA, the CDR3 is TGCGCCAGCAGCCCCGGGGGTAATGAGCAGTTCTTC.

The chain recombines TRBV27 with TRBJ1-5, with TRBD1 matching over 9 bases. The CDR3 covers 13 residues. Germline values: CDR1 MNHEY, CDR2 SMNVEV (reference sequence). V lost 2 bases, J lost 12 bases, and 5 bases stayed unmatched. This chain's CDR3 is CASSLGTGSLQHF. The DNA of the CDR3 is TGTGCCAGCAGTTTAGGGACAGGGTCTCTCCAGCATTTT.

This clone was counted many times. The J gene is TRBJ1-5, the V gene TRBV19; D may be TRBD1 (6 bases). The germline V gene encodes CDR1 LNHDA and CDR2 SQIVND (reference sequence). With 0 bases removed from V and 9 bases from J, the gap between germline ends came to 15 bases. This CDR3 comprises 15 residues. The CDR3 sequence: CASSIEGQGPRPQHF. In nucleotides, the CDR3 is TGTGCCAGTAGTATAGAAGGGCAGGGGCCGAGGCCCCAGCATTTT.

The rearrangement links TRBV4-3 to TRBJ2-5, with 8 bases identical to TRBD1. The CDR3 spans 15 residues. Germline V gene sequence: CDR1 LGHNA, CDR2 YSLEER. The ends lost 1 base at V and 6 bases at J; junction bases unmatched: 7. CDR3 region: CASSQVIGQGKTQYF. DNA for the CDR3: TGCGCCAGCAGCCAAGTTATAGGACAGGGCAAGACCCAGTACTTC.

This sequence joins TRBV7-9 and TRBJ2-5; TRBD2 agrees at 7 bases. Per germline, CDR1 SEHNR and CDR2 FQNEAQ (reference sequence). With V trimmed by 1 base and J by 7 bases, 3 bases remained unmatched. The CDR3 sequence is 13 residues long. The CDR3 DNA is TGTGCCAGCAGCTTAGGTCTAGCGGCGACCCAGTACTTC. Amino acids: CASSLGLAATQYF.

V is TRBV18 and J is TRBJ1-1, with D possibly being TRBD1 (6 bases). CDR1 is KGHSH, CDR2 LQKENI, per germline. The length of the CDR3 is 19 residues. V lost 2 bases and J lost 1, with 23 bases in between. In nucleotides, the CDR3 is TGTGCCAGCTCACCATCTATAACATTGCGGGGGGCCGAGAACACTGAAGCTTTCTTT. This encodes CASSPSITLRGAENTEAFF. The full variable domain, with the rest looked up from reference TRBV18 and TRBJ1-1, is NAGVMQNPRHLVRRRGQEARLRCSPMKGHSHVYWYRQLPEEGLKFMVYLQKENIIDESGMPKERFSAEFPKEGPSILRIQQVVRGDSAAYFCASSPSITLRGAENTEAFFGQGTRLTVV.

J is TRBJ2-7 and V is TRBV12-2; TRBD1 was called by the table and not checked on the DNA. TRBV12-2 is noted as a pseudogene. The CDR3 sequence is 15 residues long. The CDR3 bases are TGTGCAAGTCGCTTAGCGGAAGGGGTGTCCTACGAGCAGTACTTC. Protein sequence: CASRLAEGVSYEQYF.

In DNA, the CDR3 is TGTGCCAGCGTTAGTGGCACAGATACGCAGTATTTT. Translation gives CASVSGTDTQYF. The chain employs TRBV6-5 and TRBJ2-3, with D unclear. CDR3 length: 12 amino acids. Germline V gene sequence: CDR1 MNHEY, CDR2 SVGAGI. Trimming shortened V by 8 bases and J by 1 base, and 7 bases separated the two germline ends.

Here the CDR3 reads CASSSRATGHNYGYTF. CDR3 nucleotide sequence: TGTGCCAGCAGCTCCCGTGCGACAGGGCACAACTATGGCTACACCTTC. The chain has TRBV11-2 and TRBJ1-2; 7 bases fit TRBD1. Per the germline V gene, CDR1 is SGHAT and CDR2 is FQNNGV. The CDR3 length is 16 residues. V lost 4 bases and J lost 2; bases outside the gene matches: 10.

V and J are TRBV25-1 and TRBJ1-2, with 7 nucleotides matching TRBD1. J was trimmed by 8 bases and V by 4 bases; bases with no gene match: 10. This CDR3 has 14 residues. Germline CDR1 MGHDK, CDR2 SYGVNS. The CDR3 here is CASSGPDRARGYTF. CDR3 nucleotides: TGTGCCAGCAGTGGCCCAGACAGGGCTAGGGGCTACACCTTC.

This CDR3 is CASSLRPDSNYGYTF. In nucleotides, the CDR3 is TGTGCCAGCAGCTTACGTCCGGACTCAAACTATGGCTACACCTTC. V gene TRBV7-2 combines with J gene TRBJ1-2; D gene ambiguous. V was pared by 2 bases and J by 2 bases, with 12 bases between. The CDR3 runs 15 residues. Germline values: CDR1 SGHTA, CDR2 FQGNSA.

This clone came up once. This rearrangement joins TRBV11-2 to TRBJ1-2; 9 bases match TRBD1. Germline loops: CDR1 SGHAT, CDR2 FQNNGV. The CDR3 sequence is 14 residues long. Trimming removed 5 bases from V and 2 bases from J; junction bases left unmatched: 3. CDR3 sequence: CASSPGQGNYGYTF. The CDR3 region has the DNA TGTGCCAGCAGCCCGGGACAGGGCAACTATGGCTACACCTTC.

The V and J genes are TRBV19 and TRBJ2-2, with TRBD1 matching over 7 bases. The CDR3 totals 14 residues. Germline CDR1 reads LNHDA; CDR2 reads SQIVND (reference sequence). Trimming cost V 5 bases and J 4 bases; bases outside gene matches: 4. The CDR3 bases are TGTGCCAGTAGTTGGGACAGAGTCACCGGGGAGCTGTTTTTT. Residues: CASSWDRVTGELFF. Full variable domain (remainder filled in from reference TRBV19 and TRBJ2-2): DGGITQSPKYLFRKEGQNVTLSCEQNLNHDAMYWYRQDPGQGLRLIYYSQIVNDFQKGDIAEGYSVSREKKESFPLTVTSAQKNPTAFYLCASSWDRVTGELFFGEGSRLTVL.

The chain uses TRBV7-8 and TRBJ1-1; D is undetermined. V was pared by 3 bases and J by 5 bases, with 7 bases between. The V gene's germline CDR1 is SGHVS and CDR2 FQNEAQ. CDR3 length: 12 residues. This chain's CDR3 is CASSFVNTEAFF. CDR3 nucleotide sequence: TGTGCCAGCAGCTTTGTTAATACTGAAGCTTTCTTT.

Notes on this clone: Other DNA sequences in the same sample also yield this CDR3. The V call is TRBV29-1, the J call TRBJ1-2; D not resolved. V shed 7 bases and J shed 4 bases, with 10 bases lying between them. Germline values: CDR1 SQVTM, CDR2 ANQGSEA. CDR3 length equals 11 residues. The CDR3 DNA follows: TGCAGCGGGAGGGTAGGCTATGGCTACACCTTC. Protein sequence: CSGRVGYGYTF.

The CDR3 here is CASSGTSGETDTQYF. CDR3 in DNA: TGTGCCAGCAGTGGGACTAGCGGGGAAACAGATACGCAGTATTTT. This sequence joins TRBV2 and TRBJ2-3; 12 nucleotides line up with TRBD2. The germline gives CDR1 SNHLY, CDR2 FYNNEI. V trimming: 4 bases; J trimming: 3 bases; junction bases outside the gene matches: 2. The CDR3 runs 15 residues. The full variable domain, its missing parts supplied by reference TRBV2 and TRBJ2-3, is EPEVTQTPSHQVTQMGQEVILRCVPISNHLYFYWYRQILGQKVEFLVSFYNNEISEKSEIFDDQFSVERPDGSNFTLKIRSTKLEDSAMYFCASSGTSGETDTQYFGPGTRLTVL.

V and J are TRBV6-4 and TRBJ2-3, with a possible D match to TRBD2 (5 bases). CDR1 and CDR2 (germline): MRHNA, SNTAGT. V dropped 0 bases and J dropped 4 bases, with 8 bases sitting between them. This CDR3 has 14 amino acids. The CDR3 protein is CASSDSRGSDTQYF. Written as DNA, the CDR3 is TGTGCCAGCAGTGACTCACGGGGTTCAGATACGCAGTATTTT.

CDR3 nucleotide sequence: TGTGCCAGCAGCCCTTATCAGGGGAACTATGGCTACACCTTC. It yields the protein CASSPYQGNYGYTF. The chain has TRBV4-2 and TRBJ1-2; possible D gene TRBD1, 6 bases. This CDR3 has 14 residues. CDR1 is LGHNA, CDR2 YNFKEQ, per germline. Trimming shortened V by 4 bases and J by 2 bases, and 11 bases separated the two germline ends.

The rearrangement uses TRBV7-8 and TRBJ1-2; TRBD1 might be the D (5 bases). Germline CDR1 reads SGHVS; CDR2 reads FQNEAQ. The CDR3 covers 14 residues. The germline V and J ends were trimmed by 1 base and 8 bases, with 14 bases remaining between them. CDR3 region: CASSLGHRTGGYTF. The CDR3 DNA reads TGTGCCAGCAGCTTAGGGCACAGGACGGGCGGCTACACCTTC.

This clone has a single count. Other DNA sequences in the same sample also yield this CDR3. CDR3 residues: CASGPGGSYGYTF. The CDR3 DNA reads TGTGCTAGTGGACCAGGGGGCAGCTATGGCTACACCTTC. V gene TRBV12-5 combines with J gene TRBJ1-2; 8 positions match TRBD1. With 6 bases clipped from V and 4 bases from J, the junction kept 4 bases outside the gene matches. CDR3 length: 13 amino acids. Germline loops: CDR1 LGHNT, CDR2 FRNRAP.

The chain uses TRBV6-1 and TRBJ2-5, with TRBD2 matching over 9 bases. This CDR3 has 15 amino acids. Germline V gives CDR1 MNHNS, CDR2 SASEGT. Trimming removed 2 bases from V and 2 bases from J; junction bases left unmatched: 3. The CDR3 here is CASSELSGGQETQYF. The CDR3, as DNA: TGTGCCAGCAGTGAATTAAGCGGGGGGCAAGAGACCCAGTACTTC.

V is TRBV29-1 and J is TRBJ2-3; TRBD1 matches at 9 bases. The CDR3 spans 15 residues. The J segment lost 1 base and the V segment lost 7 bases, leaving 9 bases of the junction unmatched. Germline V gene lookup returns CDR1 SQVTM and CDR2 ANQGSEA. This CDR3 is CSGSRGQGGTDTQYF. CDR3 nucleotide sequence: TGCAGCGGAAGCAGGGGACAGGGAGGCACAGATACGCAGTATTTT.

The chain has TRBV4-2 and TRBJ1-5; 7 nucleotides line up with TRBD1. Germline lookup yields CDR1 LGHNA and CDR2 YNFKEQ. The junction had 9 bases not matched to a gene; V was cut back by 5 bases and J by 5 bases. The CDR3 is made up of 15 amino acids. In DNA form, the CDR3 reads TGTGCCAGCAGCGCACATGACGGGACAGATCAGCCCCAGCATTTT. This codes for CASSAHDGTDQPQHF.